This T cell receptor beta chain was found in a study of T cells in Graves' hyperthyroidism and ophthalmopathy. This clonotype was seen many times. This CDR3 comprises 16 residues. Trimming took off 5 bases at V and 6 bases at J, with 20 bases between the two ends. What was amplified from RNA transcripts were TCR beta CDR3 regions. TCR CDR3 underwent first-round RT-PCR with the HTBI primer set. In TCRdb, the multiplex PCR reads were re-called with MiXCR into one record per CDR3 protein. The sample holds 250,000 or so distinct CDR3 sequences, about 15% seen once. The PBMCs were sourced from fresh peripheral blood (about 10 ml).

Sequencing was done on a sample of blood. The chain recombines TRBV12-3 or TRBV12-4 with TRBJ1-5; a weak D match, TRBD1 (6 bases). The sequence was obtained from a woman aged 45-60 years with Graves' hyperthyroidism that later progressed to Graves' ophthalmopathy. The CDR3 reads CASSTTRAGAFQPQHF. The DNA of the CDR3 is TGTGCCAGCAGTACTACAAGGGCGGGGGCGTTTCAGCCCCAGCATTTT.